This T cell receptor (beta chain) was recovered during a study of cytomegalovirus exposure and HLA in healthy donors. General study points: A list of about 160 TCR beta chains associated with cytomegalovirus was given. Later analysis showed most CMV-associated TCR beta chains appearing HLA-restricted.

The CDR3 runs 14 residues. The germline gives CDR1 LGHNA, CDR2 YNFKEQ. Trimming cost V 1 base and J 7 bases, with 11 bases left between them. This PCR relied on a set of 60 Vbeta primers and 13 Jbeta primers. Produced via immunoSEQ multiplex PCR; TCRdb's table is partial and in-frame only. The sample table sets out approximately 52,000 clones. For this clone: Its cognate antigen is unknown.

What was sequenced was PBMCs. V usage is TRBV4-2 and J usage is TRBJ1-5, with D uncertain. This TCR derives from a woman in her sixties or seventies in good health and CMV-seropositive. CDR3: CASSQVGEFQPQHF. The CDR3 DNA is TGTGCCAGCAGCCAAGTCGGGGAATTCCAGCCCCAGCATTTT.